The 10 T cell receptor beta chains presented below share a single source sample, sequenced in a study of early T cells in non-severe SARS-CoV-2 infection. MiXCR, applied by TCRdb to the 5' RACE reads, yields one record per CDR3 protein. The sample consists of fewer than 35,000 distinct CDR3 sequences, around 7% of them appearing once. The material sequenced was whole blood. These TCRs come from an adult who was a healthcare worker with PCR-confirmed SARS-CoV-2 infection or an uninfected control (not recorded which).

This clonotype was counted at least ten times. V gene TRBV9 combines with J gene TRBJ2-1; 13 positions agree with TRBD2. Germline-derived CDR1 and CDR2 are SGDLS and YYNGEE. CDR3 length: 15 amino acids. Unmatched junction bases numbered 4, after V lost 4 bases and J lost 6 bases. The CDR3 reads CASSMGLAGRNEQFF. Here the CDR3 DNA reads TGTGCCAGCAGCATGGGACTAGCGGGACGCAATGAGCAGTTCTTC.

This clonotype appeared many times. The CDR3 region has the DNA TGTGCCTGGAGGTGGGAGAACACTGAAGCTTTCTTT. It encodes CAWRWENTEAFF. J is TRBJ1-1 and V is TRBV30; D not certain. Trimming stripped 3 bases from V and 1 base from J, with 6 bases between. This CDR3 has 12 amino acids. Per germline, CDR1 GTSNPN and CDR2 SVGIG (reference sequence). The full variable domain, completed using reference TRBV30 and TRBJ1-1, is SQTIHQWPATLVQPVGSPLSLECTVEGTSNPNLYWYRQAAGRGLQLLFYSVGIGQISSEVPQNLSASRPQDRQFILSSKKLLLSDSGFYLCAWRWENTEAFFGQGTRLTVV.

This clonotype was seen many times. This chain links TRBV12-3 or TRBV12-4 with TRBJ2-2; TRBD2 matches 14 bases. Trimming took 3 bases from V and 5 from J; bases not matched to a gene: 5. The CDR3 spans 17 residues. The CDR3 coding sequence is TGTGCCAGCAGTTTGGGGACTAGCGGGAGCGGGACCGGGGAGCTGTTTTTT. Encoded protein: CASSLGTSGSGTGELFF.

This clonotype was found many times. V gene TRBV7-8 combines with J gene TRBJ2-1; no clear D. Trimming took off 4 bases at V and 7 bases at J, with 8 bases between the two ends. The CDR3 runs 12 residues. Germline V gene data show CDR1 as SGHVS and CDR2 as FQNEAQ. The DNA of the CDR3 is TGTGCCAGCAGCTCCGGCACGAATGAGCAGTTCTTC. Residues: CASSSGTNEQFF.

Many counts were recorded for this clonotype. This chain uses TRBV5-4 with TRBJ1-6; D is undetermined. The CDR3 runs 14 residues. V was clipped by 2 bases and J by 5 bases, with 8 bases between them. From germline, CDR1 is SGHNT and CDR2 YYREEE (reference sequence). The CDR3 nucleotides are TGTGCCAGCAGCTTTTCCCGGGATAATTCACCCCTCCACTTT. Translating it yields CASSFSRDNSPLHF.

This clonotype came up a few times. J is TRBJ2-3 and V is TRBV11-2, with TRBD1 identical over 7 bases. The junction had 0 bases not matched to a gene; V was cut back by 0 bases and J by 3 bases. Germline V gene sequence: CDR1 SGHAT, CDR2 FQNNGV. This CDR3 is 14 amino acids long. As DNA, the CDR3 is TGTGCCAGCAGCTTAGAGGGACAGACAGATACGCAGTATTTT. Encoded protein: CASSLEGQTDTQYF.

The table lists this clonotype with a few counts. The chain carries TRBV5-6 and TRBJ2-3, with D unresolved. The CDR3 sequence is 14 residues long. Trimming removed 4 bases from V and 0 bases from J, with 9 bases in between. CDR1 is SGHDT, CDR2 YYEEEE, per germline. CDR3 nucleotide sequence: TGTGCCAGCAGCCCTCTCGACAGCACAGATACGCAGTATTTT. Translation: CASSPLDSTDTQYF.

This clonotype was counted at least ten times. V is TRBV10-1 and J is TRBJ2-2, with D perhaps TRBD2 (5 bases). Germline-derived CDR1 and CDR2 are WNHNN and SYGVQD (reference sequence). This CDR3 is 15 amino acids long. V was clipped by 4 bases and J by 5 bases, with 14 bases between them. CDR3 protein: CASSAGEGSTGELFF. The CDR3 DNA sequence: TGCGCCAGCAGTGCCGGGGAAGGATCGACCGGGGAGCTGTTTTTT.

This clonotype showed up many times. This chain uses TRBV7-7 with TRBJ2-2; D unclear. There are 14 residues in the CDR3. Trimming stripped 0 bases from V and 0 bases from J, with 2 bases between. Germline V gene data show CDR1 as SSHAT and CDR2 as FNYEAQ (reference sequence). CDR3 region: CASSLAANTGELFF. The DNA of the CDR3 is TGTGCCAGCAGCTTAGCAGCGAACACCGGGGAGCTGTTTTTT.

This clonotype occurred many times. This chain joins TRBV28 and TRBJ1-1; tentatively, D is TRBD1 (6 bases). Germline lookup yields CDR1 MDHEN and CDR2 SYDVKM. This CDR3 comprises 13 residues. Trimming removed 1 base at V and 7 bases at J, with 10 bases between. The CDR3 region has the DNA TGTGCCAGCAGTTTATACAGGGACGGTGAAGCTTTCTTT. Amino acid sequence: CASSLYRDGEAFF.